The next 28 T cell receptor beta chains were all read from a single sample in a study of a mutant IDH1 vaccine in newly diagnosed glioma. Their recognized antigens are unknown. Sequencing was performed with immunoSEQ multiplex PCR; in TCRdb, only in-frame clones are kept and a portion is missing. The sample consists of approximately 41,000 clones, 75% to 90% of them appearing once. The time point denotes: week 35, safety follow-up. In the vaccine, a single dose held 300 ug of the mutant IDH1 20-mer peptide, along with topical imiquimod. The source material was PBMCs, sampled from a glioma patient whose treatment included an IDH1 peptide vaccine. The source is a man aged 35 to 55 with glioma.

The chain carries TRBV19 and TRBJ2-3; D is perhaps TRBD1 or TRBD2 (6 bases each). This CDR3 is 16 amino acids long. V lost 10 bases and J lost 0, with 20 bases in between. The germline V gene encodes CDR1 LNHDA and CDR2 SQIVND (reference sequence). The CDR3 spells CATSIRRGSSTDTQYF. DNA for the CDR3: TGTGCCACCTCGATCCGGAGGGGGTCTAGCACAGATACGCAGTATTTT.

This clone showed up just once. This chain joins TRBV5-4 and TRBJ1-5; tentative D call: TRBD1 (5 bases). V lost 2 bases, J lost 2 bases, and 8 bases lay in between. This CDR3 is 14 amino acids long. Germline assignment: CDR1 SGHNT and CDR2 YYREEE (reference sequence). The CDR3 region is CASSFGAGNQPQHF. DNA for the CDR3: TGTGCCAGCAGCTTCGGGGCAGGCAATCAGCCCCAGCATTTT.

This chain joins TRBV5-1 and TRBJ2-5, with TRBD1 matching 8 bases. The junction had 1 base not matched to a gene; V was cut back by 2 bases and J by 1 base. The germline gives CDR1 SGHRS, CDR2 YFSETQ. This CDR3 has 14 amino acids. For the CDR3, the DNA is TGCGCCAGCAGCTTACAGGGGGTCCAAGAGACCCAGTACTTC. Its protein product is CASSLQGVQETQYF.

The sample holds one count of this clone. This chain joins TRBV28 and TRBJ1-5; 7 nucleotides agree with TRBD1. V gave up 3 bases and J gave up 0 bases; unmatched junction bases: 14. The germline CDR1 and CDR2 sequences are MDHEN and SYDVKM. The CDR3 contains 19 residues. The CDR3 here is CASSFSSVTGKSSNQPQHF. CDR3 sequence (DNA): TGTGCCAGCAGTTTTTCCTCAGTGACAGGGAAGTCTAGCAATCAGCCCCAGCATTTT.

This chain connects TRBV19 to TRBJ1-2, with TRBD1 identical over 11 bases. The CDR3 consists of 13 residues. V dropped 6 bases and J dropped 3; count of bases not matched to a gene: 0. Germline V gives CDR1 LNHDA, CDR2 SQIVND (reference sequence). The CDR3 sequence: CASRGQGDYGYTF. The CDR3 nucleotides read TGTGCCAGTAGGGGACAGGGGGACTATGGCTACACCTTC.

The sample holds one count of this clone. The chain combines TRBV29-1 with TRBJ2-6, with D unresolved. Trimming pared 2 bases from V and 0 bases from J, leaving 8 bases between. Germline loops: CDR1 SQVTM, CDR2 ANQGSEA. CDR3 length: 15 amino acids. DNA for the CDR3: TGCAGCGTTGAAATGATCAGCTCTGGGGCCAACGTCCTGACTTTC. Encoded protein: CSVEMISSGANVLTF.

This chain links TRBV28 with TRBJ1-1, with D tentatively TRBD1 (6 bases). In germline, CDR1 is MDHEN, CDR2 SYDVKM. This CDR3 is built from 11 residues. The ends were cut back, 6 bases at V and 11 bases at J, with 13 bases in the middle. CDR3 DNA: TGTGCCAGCAGGACAGGCCTCGGGGCTTTCTTT. It translates to CASRTGLGAFF.

The J gene is TRBJ2-3, the V gene TRBV6-6; 7 bases align to TRBD2. Per the germline V gene, CDR1 is MNHNY and CDR2 is SVGAGI (reference sequence). This CDR3 is 15 amino acids long. Trimming cost V 5 bases and J 1 base; bases outside gene matches: 6. The CDR3 region is CASSRAGMGTDTQYF. CDR3 DNA: TGTGCCAGCAGTCGAGCGGGGATGGGCACAGATACGCAGTATTTT.

This chain links TRBV7-9 with TRBJ2-3; 9 bases agree with TRBD2. The V gene end was trimmed by 5 bases and the J gene end by 6 bases; junction bases not matched to a gene: 9. From germline, CDR1 is SEHNR and CDR2 FQNEAQ (reference sequence). CDR3 length: 15 residues. CDR3 nucleotide sequence: TGTGCCAGCAGCAAAAGTAGCGGGAGATCCGATACGCAGTATTTT. It translates to CASSKSSGRSDTQYF.

This clone appeared a single time. V is TRBV27 and J is TRBJ1-1; tentatively, D is TRBD1 (5 bases). The germline V and J ends were trimmed by 3 bases and 1 base, with 6 bases remaining between them. CDR1 is MNHEY and CDR2 is SMNVEV in the germline V gene (reference sequence). CDR3 length: 13 residues. The CDR3 DNA follows: TGTGCCAGCAGTTTTAGGGGGAACACTGAAGCTTTCTTT. Translated, it gives CASSFRGNTEAFF.

This clone showed up just once. The chain recombines TRBV19 with TRBJ1-1; TRBD1 is a possible D gene (5 bases). Per the germline V gene, CDR1 is LNHDA and CDR2 is SQIVND (reference sequence). V lost 7 bases, J lost 5 bases, and 17 bases lay in between. The CDR3 contains 14 residues. CDR3 nucleotides: TGTGCCAGTAAGGGACCGGGAAGGGGTACTGAAGCTTTCTTT. Protein product: CASKGPGRGTEAFF.

V usage is TRBV19 and J usage is TRBJ2-2; D not resolved. Germline V CDR1 and CDR2: LNHDA, SQIVND (reference sequence). V was shortened by 3 bases and J by 4 bases, with 9 bases between the two germline ends. CDR3 size: 14 residues. The CDR3 bases are TGTGCCAGTAGTATGTACGGGCGCACCGGGGAGCTGTTTTTT. It yields the protein CASSMYGRTGELFF.

The rearrangement links TRBV28 to TRBJ2-5; 8 bases align to TRBD2. CDR1 and CDR2 from the germline V gene are MDHEN and SYDVKM. Trimming cost V 4 bases and J 5 bases; bases outside gene matches: 12. The CDR3 has 16 amino acids. This CDR3 is CASSSGVAGGRETQYF. The CDR3 coding sequence is TGTGCCAGCAGTTCGGGAGTTGCGGGAGGCAGGGAGACCCAGTACTTC.

This chain joins TRBV5-5 and TRBJ1-4; no definite D call. V lost 2 bases to trimming and J lost 4 bases, with 15 bases between them. CDR1 is SGHKS and CDR2 is YYEKEE in the germline V gene (reference sequence). The CDR3 is 16 residues long. DNA for the CDR3: TGTGCCAGCAGCTTCGGTTATTTTTCCCTTAATGAAAAACTGTTTTTT. It translates to CASSFGYFSLNEKLFF.

The chain links TRBV2 to TRBJ1-4; 10 bases map to TRBD1. Germline V CDR1 and CDR2: SNHLY, FYNNEI. The CDR3 runs to 17 residues. Unmatched junction bases numbered 12, after V lost 8 bases and J lost 3 bases. The DNA of the CDR3 is TGTGCCAGCCCGAGGTCCCGGGACAGGGGACCTAATGAAAAACTGTTTTTT. Translating it yields CASPRSRDRGPNEKLFF.

This clone was recorded once. The chain has TRBV6-6 and TRBJ2-7; perhaps TRBD1 as D (5 bases). Trimming removed 4 bases at V and 4 bases at J, with 11 bases between. CDR1 MNHNY and CDR2 SVGAGI come from the germline V gene (reference sequence). The CDR3 is made up of 13 amino acids. CDR3 sequence: CASSSPGAYEQYF. The CDR3 DNA reads TGTGCCAGCAGTTCCCCTGGGGCTTACGAGCAGTACTTC.

This clone was seen only a few times. J is TRBJ2-1 and V is TRBV10-3, with 12 bases matching TRBD2. V shed 11 bases and J 5 bases; nucleotides not matched to a gene: 16. The germline gives CDR1 ENHRY, CDR2 SYGVKD. CDR3 length: 17 amino acids. The CDR3 spells CAAKSSGRAGEDNEQFF. The CDR3 region has the DNA TGTGCCGCTAAGTCTAGCGGGAGGGCCGGGGAGGACAATGAGCAGTTCTTC.

This chain links TRBV27 with TRBJ2-3, with a weak D call TRBD2 (5 bases). Germline assignment: CDR1 MNHEY and CDR2 SMNVEV (reference sequence). There are 15 residues in the CDR3. V lost 3 bases and J lost 6, with 16 bases in between. CDR3 amino acids: CASSFTAGTRDTQYF. The CDR3 DNA sequence: TGTGCCAGCAGTTTTACGGCGGGCACCAGGGATACGCAGTATTTT.

The chain recombines TRBV30 with TRBJ1-1; TRBD1 matches at 8 bases. Germline assignment: CDR1 GTSNPN and CDR2 SVGIG (reference sequence). The CDR3 spans 14 residues. With 5 bases clipped from V and 1 base from J, the junction kept 6 bases outside the gene matches. CDR3 residues: CAWLRGQSNTEAFF. In DNA form, the CDR3 reads TGTGCCTGGCTCAGGGGGCAATCGAACACTGAAGCTTTCTTT.

J is TRBJ2-7 and V is TRBV4-1; the match to TRBD2 covers 8 bases. The germline CDR1 and CDR2 sequences are MGHRA and YSYEKL. The CDR3 is 16 residues long. V was clipped by 1 base and J by 2 bases; unmatched bases: 7. The CDR3 region is CASSQVPGRAPYEQYF. The CDR3 DNA reads TGCGCCAGCAGCCAAGTGCCCGGGAGGGCCCCCTACGAGCAGTACTTC.

This chain's CDR3 is CASSPGRGLITDTQYF. As DNA, the CDR3 is TGTGCCAGCAGCCCTGGGCGGGGGCTTATCACAGATACGCAGTATTTT. V is TRBV5-4 and J is TRBJ2-3; D may be TRBD2 (7 bases). Per the germline V gene, CDR1 is SGHNT and CDR2 is YYREEE (reference sequence). The CDR3 spans 16 residues. V lost 4 bases, J lost 2 bases, and 17 bases lay in between.

V and J are TRBV19 and TRBJ2-4, with D uncertain. The germline gives CDR1 LNHDA, CDR2 SQIVND (reference sequence). Trimming removed 5 bases from V and 2 bases from J, with 25 bases in between. The CDR3 covers 19 residues. Here the CDR3 reads CASSFRWLLAESSKNIQYF. The CDR3 DNA sequence: TGTGCCAGTAGTTTTAGGTGGCTCCTCGCTGAGTCATCCAAAAACATTCAGTACTTC.

The J gene is TRBJ2-3, the V gene TRBV7-2; 12 bases are shared with TRBD2. The CDR3 is made up of 18 amino acids. Germline CDR1 SGHTA, CDR2 FQGNSA. J gave up 0 bases and V 3 bases, and 7 bases lay outside the gene matches. This chain's CDR3 is CASSLASGRATSTDTQYF. The CDR3 coding sequence is TGTGCCAGCAGCTTGGCTAGCGGGAGGGCTACCAGCACAGATACGCAGTATTTT.

The chain combines TRBV7-2 with TRBJ2-7, with D perhaps TRBD1 or TRBD2 (5 bases each). The CDR3 contains 15 residues. The V end lost 5 bases, the J end lost 2 bases, and 16 bases lay between the germline ends. Looked up from germline, CDR1 is SGHTA and CDR2 is FQGNSA. CDR3 sequence reads: CASSPAPTGPYEQYF. The DNA of the CDR3 is TGTGCCAGCAGCCCCGCCCCCACGGGGCCCTACGAGCAGTACTTC.

The chain links TRBV4-2 to TRBJ2-2; 8 bases agree with TRBD1. This CDR3 spans 18 amino acids. Germline-derived CDR1 and CDR2 are LGHNA and YNFKEQ. V was pared by 0 bases and J by 0 bases, with 6 bases of the junction left unmatched. This CDR3 reads CASSQDRQGASNTGELFF. The CDR3 nucleotides read TGTGCCAGCAGCCAAGATCGCCAGGGGGCTTCGAACACCGGGGAGCTGTTTTTT.

The chain is built from TRBV6-5 and TRBJ2-2, with D uncertain. This CDR3 comprises 15 residues. V shed 2 bases and J shed 5 bases, with 12 bases lying between them. Germline loops: CDR1 MNHEY, CDR2 SVGAGI. DNA of the CDR3: TGTGCCAGCAGTTACGAGGCAGGAGTTACCGGGGAGCTGTTTTTT. It encodes CASSYEAGVTGELFF.

The chain is built from TRBV13 and TRBJ2-7; 7 bases match TRBD1. J was trimmed by 6 bases and V by 1 base; bases with no gene match: 12. Germline V gives CDR1 PRHDT, CDR2 FYEKMQ (reference sequence). This CDR3 spans 16 amino acids. CDR3 in DNA: TGTGCCAGCAGCTTAGTAGCCGGGACAGAGAACTCCGAGCAGTACTTC. Amino acids: CASSLVAGTENSEQYF.

The sample holds one count of this clone. The J gene is TRBJ2-5, the V gene TRBV15; 7 positions agree with TRBD1. The junction had 0 bases not matched to a gene; V was cut back by 7 bases and J by 1 base. The CDR3 is 12 residues long. Germline values: CDR1 LNHNV, CDR2 YYDKDF (reference sequence). The DNA of the CDR3 is TGTGCCACCAACAGGGGCCAAGAGACCCAGTACTTC. Residues: CATNRGQETQYF.